Each of the 6 T cell receptor beta chains below was sequenced from the same sample in a study of blood T cell repertoires in COVID-19. The repertoire was sequenced with immunoSEQ multiplex PCR; TCRdb's copy has only in-frame clones and lacks some. The sample has 55,000 to 70,000 clones; 88% are singletons. The sequencing sample was made of peripheral blood. The receptor set was obtained from a woman aged 55-70 years with COVID-19, enrolled during active disease.

V is TRBV7-9 and J is TRBJ1-1, with 10 bases that match TRBD1. The germline gives CDR1 SEHNR, CDR2 FQNEAQ (reference sequence). This CDR3 is 16 amino acids long. V trimming: 1 base; J trimming: 10 bases; junction bases outside the gene matches: 12. Here the CDR3 reads CASSLGAAGTGESAFF. DNA for the CDR3: TGTGCCAGCAGCTTAGGGGCCGCCGGGACAGGGGAATCAGCTTTCTTT.

This rearrangement joins TRBV19 to TRBJ2-3, with D tentatively TRBD2 (6 bases). V was shortened by 4 bases and J by 3 bases, with 11 bases between the two germline ends. The CDR3 loop spans 14 amino acids. Germline lookup yields CDR1 LNHDA and CDR2 SQIVND (reference sequence). Here the CDR3 reads CASSTLGLTDTQYF. The CDR3 DNA reads TGTGCCAGTAGTACCCTTGGACTAACAGATACGCAGTATTTT.

The chain employs TRBV12-3 or TRBV12-4 and TRBJ1-1; the D is unclear. The V end lost 2 bases, the J end lost 8 bases, and 12 bases lay between the germline ends. This CDR3 has 13 residues. The DNA of the CDR3 is TGTGCCAGCAGTTTAAGCGGTGATAGGGAAGCTTTCTTT. It codes for CASSLSGDREAFF.

V and J are TRBV5-5 and TRBJ1-3; D is undetermined. Trimming removed 2 bases from V and 0 bases from J, with 12 bases in between. CDR3 length: 16 amino acids. Germline V CDR1 and CDR2: SGHKS, YYEKEE (reference sequence). The CDR3 is CASSFEPIPSGNTIYF. CDR3 nucleotide sequence: TGTGCCAGCAGCTTTGAGCCCATCCCCTCTGGAAACACCATATATTTT.

The V gene is TRBV7-9, the J gene TRBJ2-7, with D unclear. The CDR3 contains 13 residues. V lost 2 bases to trimming and J lost 4 bases, with 9 bases between them. Germline V gives CDR1 SEHNR, CDR2 FQNEAQ (reference sequence). As DNA, the CDR3 is TGTGCCAGCAGCTTATTTACGGGTTACGAGCAGTACTTC. Encoded protein: CASSLFTGYEQYF.

V usage is TRBV2 and J usage is TRBJ1-2, with 12 nucleotides matching TRBD1. In germline, CDR1 is SNHLY, CDR2 FYNNEI. Losses at the gene ends were 6 bases for V and 7 bases for J; bases not matched to a gene: 3. The CDR3 contains 13 residues. CDR3 sequence: CASSGTGGFGYTF. In DNA form, the CDR3 reads TGTGCCAGCAGCGGGACAGGGGGCTTTGGCTACACCTTC.